The entry below describes one TCR beta chain. Its target antigen remains unknown. No clone much larger than this one lies a single base away; base qualities are absent. Libraries were constructed by the immunoSEQ multiplex PCR assay. The multiplex PCR relied on a mix of 60 forward primers for TCR Vbeta segments and 13 reverse primers for TCR Jbeta segments. A multiplex PCR assay on genomic DNA amplified the CDR3 region of rearranged TCR beta genes. The Illumina HiSeq System was used to sequence the amplified TCR beta libraries as 87-base-pair reads. Per the original workflow: In a later analysis, tens of millions of unique TCR beta chains were counted across the 500 to 850 repertoires, and roughly 11 million of these chains were shared by at least two donors. Raw reads were error-corrected and collapsed into unique sequences with a nearest-neighbor algorithm that merged closely related sequences to remove PCR and sequencing errors. To assign V, D and J gene segments, CDR3 sequences were aligned to IMGT reference sequences. For a sequence to be retained, at least a six-nucleotide match to both a V gene segment and a J gene segment was required. Rearrangements were called productive when the CDR3 lacked stop codons and stayed in frame with V and J; all others were non-productive. Following IMGT convention, CDR3 was defined as the stretch from the second conserved V-encoded cysteine to the conserved J-encoded phenylalanine. The earlier analysis of some 540 of the donors excluded any sequence lacking an unambiguous match to a single V gene segment. An earlier analysis of 500 to 600 of the donors classified V segments as functional when productive rearrangements were above 56.7% and as segregating when the standard deviation between donors was above 5%. To diagnose cytomegalovirus status from the catalog of TCR beta chain sequences, a statistical classification framework was built. A later analysis assigned V and J genes by comparing TCR nucleotide sequences with IMGT/GENE-DB human TR gene sequences. The TCRdist pipeline was used in a later analysis to assign CDR3 sequences and most-parsimonious VDJ recombination scenarios. In a later analysis, each TCR beta chain was defined by its CDR3 amino acid sequence together with its V-gene family, and reads lacking a unique V-gene family were excluded. To address suspected cross-contamination and a sequencing artifact, a later analysis removed 450 to 700 highly shared, low-generation-probability nucleotide sequences. In a later analysis, a clonal expansion index was calculated for each public chain from normalized within-repertoire ranks of inferred template counts. In a later analysis, generation probabilities were computed using a VDJ recombination model fitted to out-of-frame rearrangements, and the results were checked against IGoR. A later analysis scored TCR-TCR, TCR-HLA and TCR-CMV co-occurrence with hypergeometric tests, applying a repertoire-size bias correction to TCR pairs. A later analysis estimated false discovery rates by permuting HLA or CMV assignments 20 times. A later analysis grouped co-occurring TCRs with DBSCAN, adding TCRdist sequence similarity when clustering within HLA-allele-positive subsets. Repertoires with fewer than 30,000 or more than 120,000 public chains were left out of co-occurrence clustering, as were five repertoires with anomalous nucleotide sharing. TCRdb took this table from immuneACCESS and kept in-frame rearrangements with V and J called. Such tables lack part of the clones; where checked against another copy, unresolved V genes explain under half of the gap, and the rest is unexplained. V and J calls and clone size are those listed in that table; D and trimming were worked out from the DNA. Recorded for this sample are under 150,000 clones; 70% to 75% of them occurred a single time. The top ten hold 1.6% of the sample.

These data originate in a study of cytomegalovirus exposure and HLA in healthy donors (dated by TCRdb to 2016 to 2017). For the wider study: According to an earlier analysis of a few hundred of the donors, some 180 million T cells yielded over 90 million unique TCR beta sequences and around 280 Gb of sequence data. About 310 gigabases of sequencing data and some 85 million unique TCR sequences were included in an early release covering roughly 700 HLA-typed donors. The genetic ancestry cluster associated with self-reported Caucasian donors included about 81% of the roughly 380 genotyped donors. The study aimed to test whether cataloging public T cell receptors could reveal signatures of past pathogen exposure. The T cell repertoires of 670 or so subjects were profiled by immunosequencing and related to cytomegalovirus serostatus. Besides the first cohort of about 730 subjects, a separate validation cohort made up of over 100 different subjects was used. To predict cytomegalovirus infection status, the study combined high-throughput TCR immunosequencing, statistical association of individual TCRs with disease status, and machine learning. A later analysis re-examined previously published TCR beta repertoires from roughly 720 donors and added high-resolution HLA genotyping to investigate patterns of TCR occurrence. The later analysis used no new phenotypic data to find candidate immune exposures, relying instead on TCR beta sequences and their occurrence across donors. An earlier analysis of around 580 of the donors used high-throughput TCR beta sequencing to judge whether each TCR beta V gene segment behaved as functional or pseudogenic. Alongside the repertoire data, information on donor age, sex, ethnicity and CMV serostatus was compiled. Genome-wide SNP genotypes for about 65% of the 666 donors were used in a later genetic analysis, which treated that subset as a discovery cohort. Every repertoire in the discovery cohort had been generated on one and the same sequencing platform. HLA typing included class I and class II loci at four-digit resolution. Typing coverage differed by locus: A, B, C, DRB1 and DQB1 were typed in roughly 620-630 donors, DQA1 in 500 to 550, DPA1 in some 600, and DPB1 in 450 to 480. Because of strong linkage in the cohort, five DR-DQ haplotypes were treated as single units for association and clustering. Among roughly 400 genotyped donors of the cohort, an average of about 240,000 unique TCR beta nucleotide sequences was sequenced per donor, of which roughly 18% were non-productive. Study-wide findings and limitations: According to a later analysis, parvovirus B19, influenza, CMV and Epstein-Barr virus appeared linked to several top co-occurrence clusters. According to the authors, the approach could potentially be generalized to other disease states and immunological phenotypes. A later analysis found that most CMV-associated TCR beta chains appeared HLA-restricted, with HLA associations seemingly driven largely by CMV exposure. This cohort had only TCR beta chains sequenced, and the lack of alpha or paired-chain data limited which features could be detected. Specific HLA alleles were associated with 18,000 or so TCR beta sequences at a false discovery rate of 0.05 in a later analysis. A group of highly shared sequence variants was considered likely to be a technical artifact of the sequencing pipeline. For the cohort, immune exposure information was limited to CMV serostatus. When HLA alleles, especially DR and DQ, strongly co-occurred, TCR associations were difficult to assign to individual alleles. In a later analysis, the rate of TCR association differed among HLA loci, with DRB1 alleles having the most associated TCRs and HLA-C alleles having the fewest. Linkage disequilibrium might explain the correlated functional status among segregating V segments, but an unknown experimental factor could not be ruled out. In an earlier analysis of about 600 of the donors, most TCR beta V segments appeared in productive rearrangements about 87% or about 30% of the time, broadly matching IMGT annotations. In a later genetic analysis, fewer N-insertions in productive TCRs were reported among donors in an Asian-associated ancestry cluster than the 666-donor mean. The study listed around 160 TCR beta chains as associated with cytomegalovirus. In a later genetic analysis, a missense DCLRE1C variant was associated with V-gene and J-gene trimming of TCR beta chains, and the association was replicated in an independent cohort. Because HLA typing was missing for some donors at each locus, association tests included only the typed subset. In vitro tests confirmed that a few of the cytomegalovirus-associated TCR beta chains recognize cytomegalovirus antigens. Cytomegalovirus status was reported to be diagnosed by the classifier with high specificity and sensitivity in both the original and validation cohorts. A further reported finding was that TCR beta sequences accurately predicted the HLA-A and HLA-B alleles for most subjects in the first cohort. Because counts were too low, seventeen rarely observed V segments, including chromosome 9 orphons, were excluded from the earlier analysis of fewer than 650 of the donors. Presence/absence analyses assumed roughly uniform sequencing depth across donors, an assumption that may not hold. While some public TCRs were present in many individuals, most TCR sequences turned up only very rarely across donors. In a later analysis, HLA-associated TCR beta chains were found to be more clonally expanded and to have lower generation probabilities than equally common non-associated chains.

The cohort consisted of hundreds of healthy bone marrow donors. At the time of sampling, all cohort members were nominally healthy, though unrecorded immune exposures were likely present. The donor was CMV seronegative and was included in the group of 352 seronegative cohort members. Every donor gave a peripheral blood sample, and the peripheral blood mononuclear cells from that sample were used for TCR beta sequencing. The Qiagen DNeasy Blood Extraction Kit was used to extract genomic DNA from the blood cell samples. Sequenced: PBMCs. This receptor was identified in a young woman in good health and CMV-seronegative.

Here the CDR3 is given as CASSSGLASTDTQYF. The base sequence is TGTGCCAGCAGCTCCGGACTAGCAAGCACAGATACGCAGTATTTT. The chain links TRBV5-6 with TRBJ2-3; 8 of the junction bases match TRBD2. Taken from cysteine to phenylalanine, the CDR3 has 15 residues. Left in the record is the CDR3 DNA by itself, 45 bases read in frame from the first base. V and J are trimmed by 3 bases and 0 bases, and the gene matches miss 3 bases of the junction. Via the germline V gene, CDR1 is SGHDT and CDR2 YYEEEE.